Sequencing of this T cell receptor (beta chain) was carried out in a study of T-cell reconstitution after alpha-beta-depleted transplantation in children (dated by TCRdb to the mid-2010s). For the study in its entirety: T-cell immune reconstitution after TCRalphabeta/CD19-depleted allogeneic hematopoietic cell transplantation in children was quantitatively tracked in the study by means of TCR repertoire profiling. Results and caveats for the whole study, not just this receptor: The apparently early recovery of alphabetaT-cell counts about two months after transplant reportedly depended on only several hundred rapidly expanded clones that came from non-depleted graft cells. Over subsequent months, a decline in hyperexpanded clone frequencies was noted, and after one year, T-cell counts and TCRbeta diversity were mostly ascribed to newly produced T cells. In some patients, high TCRbeta diversity at day 60 was attributed to recipient T cells and intrathymic progenitors that had survived conditioning.

What the treatment or condition label conveys for this sample: allogeneic hematopoietic cell transplantation with graft depleted of TCRalphabeta T cells and CD19 B cells. The transplant recipients were children given TCRalphabeta/CD19-depleted allogeneic hematopoietic cell grafts. About this clonotype itself: The antigen this receptor binds is unknown. Per-nucleotide qualities are absent, and no much larger clonotype sits a single base away.

Receptors were amplified or captured by PCR. For sequencing, an Illumina HiSeq 2500 was employed. To normalize quantification of the TCRbeta repertoire, the TCR libraries were built with molecular barcoding that relied on unique molecular identifiers. TCRdb reanalyzed the raw reads on its own, using fastp at Q25 for trimming and MiXCR for clone calling, and kept in-frame beta chains. Rows merge per CDR3 protein into single entries with the most common DNA and genes. The sample contains 300,000 to 350,000 distinct CDR3 sequences, more than 20% of them found a single time. Together, the top ten hold about a tenth of the sample. The CDR3 covers 13 residues, taking in both the cysteine and the phenylalanine. Only the CDR3 part of the read is kept: 39 bases, read in frame from the first base. The germline V gene (reference sequence) supplies CDR1 MNHEY and CDR2 SMNVEV. From V the trimming removes 7 bases and from J it removes 6 bases, while the gene matches leave 7 bases of the junction unaccounted for.

Sample: PBMCs, mostly from graft donor cells, taken 180 days after TCRalphabeta/CD19-depleted stem cell transplant. This TCR derives from a male patient between 5 and 17 years old who had a stem cell transplant for acute lymphoblastic leukemia, so the T cells may come from the graft donor. Recombination joined TRBV27 with TRBJ2-7; 9 bases in the junction line up with TRBD2. The encoded CDR3 is CASTLTAGGEQYF. The nucleotide sequence is given as TGTGCCAGCACCTTGACAGCGGGAGGCGAGCAGTACTTC.